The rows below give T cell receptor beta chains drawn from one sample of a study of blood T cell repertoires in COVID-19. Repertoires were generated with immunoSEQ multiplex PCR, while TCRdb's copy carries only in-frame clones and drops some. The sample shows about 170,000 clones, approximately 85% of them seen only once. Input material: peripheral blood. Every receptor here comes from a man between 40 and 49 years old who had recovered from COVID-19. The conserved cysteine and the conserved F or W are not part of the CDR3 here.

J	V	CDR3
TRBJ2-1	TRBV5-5	ASSRLAGTYNEQF
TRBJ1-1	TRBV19	ASSRDPVVTEAF
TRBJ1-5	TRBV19	ASSIFRNSNQPQH
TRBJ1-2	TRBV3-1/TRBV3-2	ASSQDPRYGYT
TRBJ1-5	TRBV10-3	ASKEWDQPQH
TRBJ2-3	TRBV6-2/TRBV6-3	ASSYFRSSGTDTQY
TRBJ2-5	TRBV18	ASSPRGGETQY
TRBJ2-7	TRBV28	ASGAGSSYEQY
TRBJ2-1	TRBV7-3	ASSLGLAGLSSYNEQF
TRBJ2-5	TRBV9	ASSLEEGTQY
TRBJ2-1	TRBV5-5	ASSLVGTGGNNEQF
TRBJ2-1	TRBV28	ASSYSQGANEQF
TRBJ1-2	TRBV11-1	ASSTTGGHYGYT
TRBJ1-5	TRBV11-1	ASSVDRNQPQH
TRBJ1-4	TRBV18	ASSGGTGTNEKLF
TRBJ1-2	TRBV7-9	ASTPGSARGGSVGYT
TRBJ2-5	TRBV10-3	AISEGGRGETQY
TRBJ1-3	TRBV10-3	AISESSVFGNTIY
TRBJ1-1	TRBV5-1	ASSLSPGQGAKAF